This TCR beta chain was retrieved from a study of cytomegalovirus exposure and HLA in healthy donors. In the study overall: In a later analysis, the roughly 120 validation repertoires were reported to have used the same platform as the 550 to 850 first-cohort repertoires.

After removal of 3 bases from V and 6 bases from J, the junction contained 3 bases not matched to a gene. This CDR3 comprises 12 residues. The germline V gene has CDR1 SGHDT and CDR2 YYEEEE. Broader study findings: The study found most TCR sequences rare, yet found some public TCRs in many donors. CMV antigen specificity of a few CMV-associated chains was confirmed in vitro. Cytomegalovirus-associated status was assigned to some 180 TCR beta chains.

Remarks on this clone: What it recognizes is unknown.

The assay was immunoSEQ multiplex PCR, and TCRdb's table has in-frame clones only and misses some. The sample shows about 110,000 clones, 95% of them seen only once. The sequenced sample consisted of PBMCs. This chain links TRBV5-6 with TRBJ2-7; TRBD1 aligns across 7 bases. The receptor's source is a woman under 30 in good health and CMV-seronegative. The CDR3 sequence: CASSYTGAEQYF. CDR3 nucleotide sequence: TGTGCCAGCAGCTATACAGGGGCCGAGCAGTACTTC.